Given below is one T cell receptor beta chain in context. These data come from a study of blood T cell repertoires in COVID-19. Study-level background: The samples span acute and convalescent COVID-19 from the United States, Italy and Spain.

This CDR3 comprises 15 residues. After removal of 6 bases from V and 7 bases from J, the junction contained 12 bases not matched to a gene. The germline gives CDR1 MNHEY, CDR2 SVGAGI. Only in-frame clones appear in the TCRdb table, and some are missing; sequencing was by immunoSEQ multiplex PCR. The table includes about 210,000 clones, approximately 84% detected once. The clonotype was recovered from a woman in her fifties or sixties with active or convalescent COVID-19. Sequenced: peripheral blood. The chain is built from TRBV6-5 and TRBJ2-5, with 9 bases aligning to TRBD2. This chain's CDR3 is CASREERGVIGTQYF. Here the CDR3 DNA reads TGTGCCAGCAGAGAGGAGCGGGGGGTAATTGGGACCCAGTACTTC.